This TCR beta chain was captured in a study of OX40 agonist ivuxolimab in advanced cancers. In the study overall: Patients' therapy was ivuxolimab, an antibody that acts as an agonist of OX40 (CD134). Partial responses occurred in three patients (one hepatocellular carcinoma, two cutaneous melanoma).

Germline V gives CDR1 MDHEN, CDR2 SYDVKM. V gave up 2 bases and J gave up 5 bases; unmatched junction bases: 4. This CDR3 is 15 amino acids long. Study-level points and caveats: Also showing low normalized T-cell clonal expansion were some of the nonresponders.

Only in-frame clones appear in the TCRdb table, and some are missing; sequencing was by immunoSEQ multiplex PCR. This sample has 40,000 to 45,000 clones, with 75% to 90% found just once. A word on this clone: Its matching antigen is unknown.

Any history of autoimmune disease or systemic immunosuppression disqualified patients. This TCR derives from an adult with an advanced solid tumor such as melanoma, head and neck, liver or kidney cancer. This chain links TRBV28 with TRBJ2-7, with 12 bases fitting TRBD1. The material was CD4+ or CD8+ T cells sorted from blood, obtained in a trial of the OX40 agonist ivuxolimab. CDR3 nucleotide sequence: TGTGCCAGCAGTTTACCGGGACAGGGGGCGGACGAGCAGTACTTC. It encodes CASSLPGQGADEQYF.